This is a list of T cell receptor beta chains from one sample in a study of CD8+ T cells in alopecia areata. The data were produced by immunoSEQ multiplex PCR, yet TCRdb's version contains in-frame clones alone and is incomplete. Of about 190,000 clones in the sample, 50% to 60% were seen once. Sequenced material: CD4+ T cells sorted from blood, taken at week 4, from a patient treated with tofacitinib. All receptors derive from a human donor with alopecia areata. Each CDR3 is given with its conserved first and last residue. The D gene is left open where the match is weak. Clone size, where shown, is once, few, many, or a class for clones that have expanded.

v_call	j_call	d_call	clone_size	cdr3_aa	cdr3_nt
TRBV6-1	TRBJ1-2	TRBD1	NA	CASSDPGQPFYGYTF	TGTGCCAGCAGTGACCCGGGACAGCCTTTTTATGGCTACACCTTC
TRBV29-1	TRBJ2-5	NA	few	CSVESWGETQYF	TGCAGCGTTGAGTCGTGGGGGGAGACCCAGTACTTC
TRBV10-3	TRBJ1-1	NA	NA	CAISESSAPGETEAFF	TGTGCCATCAGTGAGTCCAGTGCCCCGGGGGAGACTGAAGCTTTCTTT
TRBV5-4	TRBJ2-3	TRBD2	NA	CASSYVERGPYTSTDTQYF	TGTGCCAGCAGCTACGTGGAGCGGGGGCCTTACACTAGCACAGATACGCAGTATTTT
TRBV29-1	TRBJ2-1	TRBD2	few	CSVEVLADLRNEQFF	TGCAGCGTTGAAGTCCTAGCGGACCTAAGGAATGAGCAGTTCTTC
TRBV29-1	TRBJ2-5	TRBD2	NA	CSVAAGQETQYF	TGCAGCGTTGCAGCGGGACAAGAGACCCAGTACTTC
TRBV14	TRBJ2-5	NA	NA	CASSRLFLRGGETQYF	TGTGCCAGCAGCCGACTGTTTTTGAGGGGTGGAGAGACCCAGTACTTC
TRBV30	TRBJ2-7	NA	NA	CAWRRWGGNEQYF	TGTGCCTGGAGGCGTTGGGGCGGCAACGAGCAGTACTTC
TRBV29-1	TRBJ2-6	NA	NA	CSVKRSSGANVLTF	TGCAGCGTCAAACGGAGCTCTGGGGCCAACGTCCTGACTTTC
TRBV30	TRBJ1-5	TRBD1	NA	CAWGGQGGQPQHF	TGTGCCTGGGGGGGACAGGGCGGTCAGCCCCAGCATTTT
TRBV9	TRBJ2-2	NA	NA	CASSVGEGRELFF	TGTGCCAGCAGCGTAGGCGAGGGGCGGGAGCTGTTTTTT
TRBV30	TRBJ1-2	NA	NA	CAWSPDRGITF	TGTGCCTGGAGTCCAGACCGGGGGATCACCTTC
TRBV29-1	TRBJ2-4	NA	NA	CSVRTENIQYF	TGCAGCGTTAGGACAGAAAACATTCAGTACTTC
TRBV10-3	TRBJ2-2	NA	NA	CAISGPGQNTGELFF	TGTGCCATCAGTGGGCCGGGACAGAACACCGGGGAGCTGTTTTTT
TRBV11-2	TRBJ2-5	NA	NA	CASSLGWEETQYF	TGTGCCAGCAGCTTAGGATGGGAAGAGACCCAGTACTTC
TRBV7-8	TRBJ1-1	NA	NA	CASSADRNTEAFF	TGTGCCAGCAGCGCGGACAGGAACACTGAAGCTTTCTTT
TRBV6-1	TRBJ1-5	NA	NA	CASSEGGRRLLPQHF	TGTGCCAGCAGTGAAGGTGGCCGTCGACTGTTGCCCCAGCATTTT
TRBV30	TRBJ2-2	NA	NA	CAWSGQSWELFF	TGTGCCTGGAGTGGTCAGTCCTGGGAGCTGTTTTTT
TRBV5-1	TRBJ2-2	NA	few	CASQQARGASGELFF	TGCGCCAGCCAACAGGCTAGGGGTGCGTCCGGGGAGCTGTTTTTT
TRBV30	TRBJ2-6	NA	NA	CAWSNQGLTSGANVLTF	TGTGCCTGGAGTAATCAGGGGCTAACCTCTGGGGCCAACGTCCTGACTTTC
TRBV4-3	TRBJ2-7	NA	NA	CASSQLPPGTQKGEQYF	TGCGCCAGCAGCCAGCTACCCCCCGGGACCCAAAAGGGCGAGCAGTACTTC
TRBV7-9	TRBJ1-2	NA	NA	CASSLERTSNYGYTF	TGTGCCAGCAGCTTAGAACGGACATCTAACTATGGCTACACCTTC
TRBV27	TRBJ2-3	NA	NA	CASSTYGTITDRQYF	TGTGCCAGCAGTACCTACGGGACGATCACAGATAGGCAGTATTTT
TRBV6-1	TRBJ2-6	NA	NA	CASSPRSGANVLTF	TGTGCCAGCAGTCCAAGATCTGGGGCCAACGTCCTGACTTTC
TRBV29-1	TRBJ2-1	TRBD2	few	CSGGSGALNEQFF	TGCAGCGGAGGGAGCGGGGCGTTGAATGAGCAGTTCTTC
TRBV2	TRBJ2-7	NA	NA	CASMVEWEQYF	TGTGCCAGCATGGTGGAGTGGGAGCAGTACTTC
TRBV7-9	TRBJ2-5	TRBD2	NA	CASSRSGRQETQYF	TGTGCCAGCAGCCGTAGCGGGAGACAAGAGACCCAGTACTTC
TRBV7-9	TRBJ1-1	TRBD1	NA	CASSLTGGLNTEAFF	TGTGCCAGCAGCTTGACAGGGGGCCTAAACACTGAAGCTTTCTTT
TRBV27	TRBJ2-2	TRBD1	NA	CASTLQIRGQHTGELFF	TGTGCCAGCACCCTCCAAATCAGGGGGCAGCACACCGGGGAGCTGTTTTTT
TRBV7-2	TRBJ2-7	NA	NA	CASSRPGGYEQYF	TGTGCCAGCAGCCGCCCTGGCGGTTACGAGCAGTACTTC
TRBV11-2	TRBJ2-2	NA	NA	CASSQGVVTGELFF	TGTGCCAGCAGCCAAGGGGTCGTGACCGGGGAGCTGTTTTTT
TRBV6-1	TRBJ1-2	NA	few	CASGGKRRF	TGTGCCAGCGGGGGCAAAAGAAGGTTC
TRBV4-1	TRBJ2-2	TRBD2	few	CASRKTSGSNTGELFF	TGCGCCAGCAGAAAGACTAGCGGGTCGAACACCGGGGAGCTGTTTTTT
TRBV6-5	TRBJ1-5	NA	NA	CASSYSNADQPQHF	TGTGCCAGCAGTTACTCGAACGCTGATCAGCCCCAGCATTTT